Sequencing of this T cell receptor (beta chain) was carried out in a study of post-analysis software for immune sequencing data (dated by TCRdb to the mid-2010s). Regarding the research as a whole: Recorded disease courses included relapsing-remitting, secondary progressive and progressive-relapsing multiple sclerosis, with some patients lacking subtype annotation. The patient repertoires were set against eleven to twelve previously published healthy control repertoires from donors whose ages ranged from 6 to 25 years. A subset of samples was prepared in parallel using single-end sample barcoding, then pooled and co-amplified after Illumina adapter ligation. The investigation overall reported the following: Significantly lower normalized Chao1 diversity was found in multiple sclerosis patients than in controls, suggesting substantial peripheral T-cell clonal expansion. When samples were clustered directly using the F measure, samples prepared in the same batch co-clustered strongly, which prompted a batch-effect correction. Patients showed significantly higher frequencies than controls for about 5 TRBV segments, among them TRBV5-6, TRBV5-1 and TRBV20-1. The multiple sclerosis patient group was slightly younger than the control group.

The method was PCR. The instrument given in TCRdb is Illumina HiSeq 2500. To reduce PCR and sequencing biases, unique molecular identifiers were built into the TCR beta cDNA libraries. About 0.5 million cDNA molecules were obtained for every 1 to 10 million input T cells, so each molecule roughly corresponded to one T cell. The patient libraries were prepared and sequenced with the same protocol used for the earlier healthy control dataset. Samples belonging to the same batch were prepared together, multiplexed and sequenced on a shared HiSeq lane. The authors' analysis ran thus. Raw barcoded reads were processed with MIGEC, and single-read molecular identifier groups were discarded before consensus assembly and CDR3 extraction. Clonotype tables were post-analysed with VDJtools, and diversity was normalized by down-sampling all datasets to the smallest sample size. To correct batch-related cross-sample contamination, repertoire overlap clustering matched CDR3 amino acid sequences but not nucleotide sequences. TCRdb trimmed public reads at Q25 via fastp, called clones via MiXCR and kept in-frame beta chains. Each CDR3 protein gets just one entry, which takes the most common genes and DNA from the rows behind it. These V and J calls rely on TCRdb rather than the paper's analysis. The sample includes 350,000 to 450,000 distinct CDR3 sequences, with about 40% observed a single time. 7.5% to 8.5% of the sample is held by the ten biggest clonotypes.

TCR beta repertoires were profiled from peripheral blood of approximately 13 young patients with multiple sclerosis to demonstrate the VDJtools post-analysis software. The multiple sclerosis patients were children and adolescents between about 6 and 16 years of age. To note about this clonotype: There is no known antigen for this receptor. Base quality data are lacking; no much larger clone is found one base away.

From cysteine to phenylalanine, the CDR3 is 15 amino acids long. CDR3 DNA is the only sequence kept; it has 45 bases, read in frame from the first base. Sequences ENHRY (CDR1) and SYGVKD (CDR2) are obtained from the germline V gene. Germline trimming: 2 bases from V, 11 bases from J; junction bases outside gene matches: 8. This receptor chain uses TRBV10-3 and TRBJ2-5; 13 bases in between match TRBD2. Sequenced input: blood. This sequence originates from a girl aged 2-10 years with multiple sclerosis. The CDR3 here reads CAISEGLAGVGEQYF. The sequence in DNA is TGTGCCATCAGTGAGGGACTAGCGGGAGTGGGGGAGCAGTACTTC.